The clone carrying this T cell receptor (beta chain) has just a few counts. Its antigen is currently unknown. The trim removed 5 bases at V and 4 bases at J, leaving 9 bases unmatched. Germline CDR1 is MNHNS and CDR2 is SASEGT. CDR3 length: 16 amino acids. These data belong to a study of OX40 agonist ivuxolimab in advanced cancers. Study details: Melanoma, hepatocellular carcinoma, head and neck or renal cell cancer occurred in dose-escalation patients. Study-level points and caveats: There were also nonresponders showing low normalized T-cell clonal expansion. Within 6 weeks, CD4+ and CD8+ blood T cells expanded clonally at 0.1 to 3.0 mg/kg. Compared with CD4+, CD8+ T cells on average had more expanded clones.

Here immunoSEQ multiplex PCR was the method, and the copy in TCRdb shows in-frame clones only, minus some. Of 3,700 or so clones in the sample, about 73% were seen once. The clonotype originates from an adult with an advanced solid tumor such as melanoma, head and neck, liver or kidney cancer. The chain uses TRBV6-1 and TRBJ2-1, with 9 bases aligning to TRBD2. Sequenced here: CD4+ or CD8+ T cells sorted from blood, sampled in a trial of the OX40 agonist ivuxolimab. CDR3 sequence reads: CASSQVAGAVYNEQFF. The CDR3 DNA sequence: TGTGCCAGCAGTCAAGTAGCGGGGGCCGTATACAATGAGCAGTTCTTC.